The clone carrying this T cell receptor beta chain is a singleton in its sample. The record originates from a study of CD8 T cells in Susac syndrome. Deletions cut 4 bases from V and 3 bases from J, with 8 bases between. Germline V gene data show CDR1 as SGHRS and CDR2 as YFSETQ. The CDR3 contains 12 residues. Bulk CD8+ and CD4+ cells came from magnetic negative isolation; CD8+ TEMRA by FACS. Random hexamers served to reverse transcribe roughly 0.5 to 1 ug RNA. Using its own MiXCR run on the immunoSEQ multiplex PCR reads, TCRdb lists one record per CDR3 protein. The sample yields about 150,000 distinct CDR3 sequences, approximately 96% seen once.

This receptor was identified in a human donor with multiple sclerosis. Sequenced sample: CD4+ T cells from PBMCs. V is TRBV5-1 and J is TRBJ2-7, with D perhaps TRBD2 (5 bases). The CDR3, as DNA: TGCGCCAGCAGCGCAGAGGGCTACGAGCAGTACTTC. Protein sequence: CASSAEGYEQYF.